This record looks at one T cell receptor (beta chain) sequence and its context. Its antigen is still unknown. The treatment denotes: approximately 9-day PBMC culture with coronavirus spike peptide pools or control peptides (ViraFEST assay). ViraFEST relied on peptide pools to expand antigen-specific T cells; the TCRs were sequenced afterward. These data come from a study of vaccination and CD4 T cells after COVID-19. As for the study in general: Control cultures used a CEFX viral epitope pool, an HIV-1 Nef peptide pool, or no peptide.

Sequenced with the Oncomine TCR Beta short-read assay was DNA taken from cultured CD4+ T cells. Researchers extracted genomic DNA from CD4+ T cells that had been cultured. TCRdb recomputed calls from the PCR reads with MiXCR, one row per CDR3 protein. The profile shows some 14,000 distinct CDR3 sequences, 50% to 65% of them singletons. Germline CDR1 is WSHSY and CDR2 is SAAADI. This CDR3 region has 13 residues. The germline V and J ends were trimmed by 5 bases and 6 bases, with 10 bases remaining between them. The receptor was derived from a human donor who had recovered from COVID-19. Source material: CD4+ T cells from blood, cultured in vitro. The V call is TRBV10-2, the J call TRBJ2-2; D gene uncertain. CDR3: CASSQGIAGELFF. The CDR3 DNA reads TGCGCCAGCAGTCAAGGGATCGCCGGGGAGCTGTTTTTT.